This entry features one TCR beta chain sequence. Its antigen remains undetermined. No quality values exist for individual bases; no much larger clone is one base distant. Trimming accounts for 6 bases at V and 7 bases at J, while the number of junction bases matched to no gene is 13. Based on the germline V gene, the CDR1 and CDR2 sequences are SGHRS and YFSETQ. The CDR3 contains 14 residues, cysteine and phenylalanine counted. Only the CDR3 region is kept as DNA, spanning 42 bases read in frame from base 1. The data stem from a study of cytomegalovirus exposure and HLA in healthy donors (dated by TCRdb to 2017 to 2019). Study-wide context: According to a later analysis, one platform produced both the 110 or so validation repertoires and the 620 or so repertoires of the first cohort. The aim of the study was to test whether cataloging public T cell receptors could identify signatures of past pathogen exposure. A separate validation cohort of approximately 130 different subjects was used in addition to the approximately 610-subject first cohort. To predict cytomegalovirus infection status, the study brought together high-throughput TCR immunosequencing, statistical association of individual TCRs with disease status, and machine learning.

Library preparation was by the immunoSEQ multiplex PCR assay. From the authors' description of their analysis: A statistical classification framework was developed to diagnose cytomegalovirus status using the catalog of TCR beta chain sequences. TCRdb took this table from immuneACCESS and kept in-frame rearrangements with V and J called. Such tables lack part of the clones; where checked against another copy, unresolved V genes explain under half of the gap, and the rest is unexplained. That table gives V, J and clone size, and the DNA gave D and trimming. The sample yields about 140,000 clones; roughly 90% were counted once. The ten most abundant clones make up just under 3% of the sample. The donors were included in the validation cohort of over a hundred subjects, a group kept apart from the roughly 700-subject first cohort. General study outcomes and caveats: The classifier was reported to diagnose cytomegalovirus status with high specificity and sensitivity in both the original and validation cohorts. The study listed around 160 TCR beta chains as associated with cytomegalovirus. The validation cohort had no HLA typing available for a later analysis, so co-occurrence within that cohort was assessed over all 120 or so repertoires. Most TCR sequences were observed very rarely across donors, whereas some public TCRs were present in many individuals. The authors suggested that the approach could potentially be extended to other disease states and immunological phenotypes. A later analysis found that TCRs clustered in the first cohort also tended to co-occur in the 95 to 150 validation repertoires, with approximately 95% of cluster scores above 0. In vitro tests confirmed that a few of the cytomegalovirus-associated TCR beta chains recognize cytomegalovirus antigens.

The sequence came from a man younger than 35 in good health and CMV-seronegative. Sequencing input: PBMCs. The chain employs TRBV5-1 and TRBJ2-7; 7 bases in between match TRBD1. The CDR3 corresponds to CASNRGRGSDEQYF. The bases are TGCGCCAGCAATAGGGGCAGGGGGTCGGATGAGCAGTACTTC.